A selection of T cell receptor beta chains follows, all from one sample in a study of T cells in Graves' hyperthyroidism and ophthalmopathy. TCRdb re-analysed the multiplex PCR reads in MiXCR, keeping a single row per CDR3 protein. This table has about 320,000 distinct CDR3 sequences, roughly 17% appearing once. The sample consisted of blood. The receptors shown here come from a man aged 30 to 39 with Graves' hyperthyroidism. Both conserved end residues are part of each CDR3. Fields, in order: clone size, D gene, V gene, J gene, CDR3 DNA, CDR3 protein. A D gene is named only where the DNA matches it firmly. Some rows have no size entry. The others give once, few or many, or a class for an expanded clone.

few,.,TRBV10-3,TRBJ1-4,TGTGCCATCAGTGAAGGAATGACAGCTGAAGAAAAACTGTTTTTT,CAISEGMTAEEKLFF
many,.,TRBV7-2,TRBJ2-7,TGTGCCAGCAGCCGAGAACGGGGCCCTTACGAGCAGTACTTC,CASSRERGPYEQYF
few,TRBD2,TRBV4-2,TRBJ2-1,TGTGCCAGCAGCCAAGACTTAGCGGGAGGGGTCAATGAGCAGTTCTTC,CASSQDLAGGVNEQFF
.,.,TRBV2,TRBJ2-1,TGTGCCAGCAGTGGCAGCGGCGGAAGCTCCTACAATGAGCAGTTCTTC,CASSGSGGSSYNEQFF
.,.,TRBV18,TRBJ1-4,TGTGCCAGCTCACCCCGGGAGGGTCGGAATGAAAAACTGTTTTTT,CASSPREGRNEKLFF
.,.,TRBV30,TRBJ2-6,TGTGCCTGTGCTACTGGGGCCAACGTCCTGACTTTC,CACATGANVLTF
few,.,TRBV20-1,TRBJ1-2,TGCAGTGCTAGAGATCCCAACGATAGGGGTGGCTACACCTTC,CSARDPNDRGGYTF
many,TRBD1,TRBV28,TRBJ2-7,TGTGCCAGCATCGGACAGGGCTACGAGCAGTACTTC,CASIGQGYEQYF
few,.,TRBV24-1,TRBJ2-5,TGTGCCACCAGTGCCGCGACAGGACAAGAGACCCAGTACTTC,CATSAATGQETQYF
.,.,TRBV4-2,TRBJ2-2,TGTGCCAGCAGCCAACTACTAGCTTCCGGGGAGCTGTTTTTT,CASSQLLASGELFF
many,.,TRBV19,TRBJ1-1,TGTGCCAGTAGTATGGGCCCGATCCACACTGAAGCTTTCTTT,CASSMGPIHTEAFF
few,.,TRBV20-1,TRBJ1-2,TGCAGTGCTAGTCTAGAGGGCTTCATGGGCTATGGCTACACCTTC,CSASLEGFMGYGYTF
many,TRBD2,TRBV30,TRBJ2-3,TGTGCCTGGAGTGTATCGGGGGGACTCGGGGATACGCAGTATTTT,CAWSVSGGLGDTQYF
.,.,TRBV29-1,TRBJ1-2,TGCAGCGTGGTGGACAACTCTAACTATGGCTACACCTTC,CSVVDNSNYGYTF
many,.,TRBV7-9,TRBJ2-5,TGTGCCAGCAGCTCCCAAGGGACCCAGTACTTC,CASSSQGTQYF
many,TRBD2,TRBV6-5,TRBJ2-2,TGTGCCAGCAGTTACGAAGTCGGGAGGGGGTACGGGGAGCTGTTTTTT,CASSYEVGRGYGELFF
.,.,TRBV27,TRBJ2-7,TGTGCCAGCAGTTTCAGGGGACGGGAGCAGTACTTC,CASSFRGREQYF
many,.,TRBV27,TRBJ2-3,TGTGCCAGCAGTTGGGTTTGGGCCCATCGCACAGATACGCAGTATTTT,CASSWVWAHRTDTQYF
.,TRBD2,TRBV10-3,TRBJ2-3,TGTGCCATCAGTGAGGTCGGGACTAGCGGGAGGGATACGCAGTATTTT,CAISEVGTSGRDTQYF
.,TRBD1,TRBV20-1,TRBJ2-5,TGCAGTGTTGGGACAGAAGAGACCCAGTACTTC,CSVGTEETQYF
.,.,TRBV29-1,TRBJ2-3,TGCAGCGTTGAAGATCGGTCGGGAACTAGCACAGATACGCAGTATTTT,CSVEDRSGTSTDTQYF
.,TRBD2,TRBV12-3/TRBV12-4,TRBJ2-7,TGTGCCAGCAGTTTGGGCGGGAGGGCCCGGTATGAGCAGTACTTC,CASSLGGRARYEQYF
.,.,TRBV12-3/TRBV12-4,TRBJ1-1,TGTGCCAGCAGTTTCGGCAGTTACACTGAAGCTTTCTTT,CASSFGSYTEAFF
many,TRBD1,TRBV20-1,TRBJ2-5,TGCAGTGCTCGACGTATGGGACAGGCCCTGCCGGCCCAGTACTTC,CSARRMGQALPAQYF
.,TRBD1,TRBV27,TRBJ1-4,TGTGCCAGCAGCTTATCACAGGGGGCGAGCGAAAAACTGTTTTTT,CASSLSQGASEKLFF
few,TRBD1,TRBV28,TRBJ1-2,TGTGCCAGCAGTTCTCACGACAGGGCGCGTGGGTATGGCTACACCTTC,CASSSHDRARGYGYTF
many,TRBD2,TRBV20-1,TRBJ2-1,TGCAGTGCCCCGCGGGCGGGAGGGCCTGATGAGCAGTTCTTC,CSAPRAGGPDEQFF
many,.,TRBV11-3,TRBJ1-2,TGTGCCAGCAGCTTAGATGGTCGGCGGGGGAGTAAGGGCTACACCTTC,CASSLDGRRGSKGYTF
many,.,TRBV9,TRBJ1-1,TGTGCCAGCAGCCCGCTGCAGGGGTTCACTGAAGCTTTCTTT,CASSPLQGFTEAFF
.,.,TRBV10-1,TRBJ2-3,TGCGCCAGCAGTGAAGTCACCGGACACACAGATACGCAGTATTTT,CASSEVTGHTDTQYF
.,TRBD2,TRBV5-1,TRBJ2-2,TGCGCCAGCAGCGTCCGCGGGAGGACGGGGACCGGGGAGCTGTTTTTT,CASSVRGRTGTGELFF
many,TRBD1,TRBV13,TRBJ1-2,TGTGCCAGCAGCACGGGGACAGTCTATGGCTACACCTTC,CASSTGTVYGYTF
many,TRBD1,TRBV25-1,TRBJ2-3,TGTGCCAGCAGTGGAACAGGGGTGGGCACAGATACGCAGTATTTT,CASSGTGVGTDTQYF
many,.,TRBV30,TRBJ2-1,TGTGCCTGGAGTACCCGGGACACCTCTTACAATGAGCAGTTCTTC,CAWSTRDTSYNEQFF
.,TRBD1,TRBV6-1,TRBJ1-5,TGTGCCAGCAGTGCCGGGACAGAGAATCAGCCCCAGCATTTT,CASSAGTENQPQHF
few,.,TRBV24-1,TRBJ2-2,TGTGCCACCGGACGTCAGAACACCGGGGAGCTGTTTTTT,CATGRQNTGELFF
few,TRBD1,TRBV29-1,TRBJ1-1,TGCAGTGGAGGGAGGACAGGGGGTTTCACTGAAGCTTTCTTT,CSGGRTGGFTEAFF
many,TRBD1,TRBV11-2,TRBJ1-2,TGTGCCAGCAGCTCACTACAGGGGGCCAGCTATGGCTACACCTTC,CASSSLQGASYGYTF